These 3 T cell receptor beta chains were all obtained from the same sample, sequenced in a study of a mutant IDH1 vaccine in newly diagnosed glioma. Their antigen targets remain unknown. This table comes from immunoSEQ multiplex PCR, and its TCRdb copy is limited to in-frame clones, with some not included. The sample lists approximately 26,000 clones, about 90% seen once, with around 20% in the top ten. This sample's time point: week 5, during vaccination. Every vaccine dose comprised 300 ug of mutant IDH1 20-mer peptide plus topical imiquimod. The sequencing used PBMCs, collected from a glioma patient whose treatment included an IDH1 peptide vaccine. These receptors originate from a man between 18 and 29 years old with glioma.

The J gene is TRBJ2-5, the V gene TRBV19, with 7 bases lining up with TRBD2. With 3 bases clipped from V and 4 bases from J, the junction kept 8 bases outside the gene matches. Germline-derived CDR1 and CDR2 are LNHDA and SQIVND (reference sequence). The CDR3 is made up of 15 amino acids. Here the CDR3 DNA reads TGTGCCAGTAGTATGGTGGCAGGGAGGGGAGAGACCCAGTACTTC. Encoded protein: CASSMVAGRGETQYF.

The V and J genes are TRBV29-1 and TRBJ1-1; 8 positions agree with TRBD1. Germline V gene lookup returns CDR1 SQVTM and CDR2 ANQGSEA. Trimming removed 1 base from V and 12 bases from J; junction bases left unmatched: 13. This CDR3 is built from 14 residues. The CDR3 bases are TGCAGCGTTGAAGGGACAGGGAAAGCCCGGCTAACTTTCTTT. Translating gives CSVEGTGKARLTFF.

V and J are TRBV5-6 and TRBJ2-5, with D maybe TRBD1 (6 bases). The CDR3 totals 13 residues. CDR1 SGHDT and CDR2 YYEEEE come from the germline V gene. V was shortened by 1 base and J by 5 bases, with 9 bases between the two germline ends. CDR3 DNA sequence: TGTGCCAGCAGCTTGTATAGGGGGGAGACCCAGTACTTC. Its protein product is CASSLYRGETQYF.